The 14 T cell receptor beta chains given below trace back to one sample, sequenced in a study of T cell changes during pregnancy in multiple sclerosis. Clones were read by immunoSEQ multiplex PCR, and TCRdb kept only the in-frame ones, dropping some. The sample includes about 48,000 clones, just over 85% of them seen just once. This material consisted of CD4+ T cells from peripheral blood mononuclear cells, taken in the second trimester of pregnancy. Receptors were obtained from a female donor with multiple sclerosis, enrolled in a pregnancy study.

This clone was seen once. Here the CDR3 reads CASSMRTSGDTDTQYF. CDR3 nucleotide sequence: TGTGCCAGTAGTATGCGGACTAGCGGGGATACAGATACGCAGTATTTT. V is TRBV19 and J is TRBJ2-3, with 12 nucleotides matching TRBD2. The germline CDR1 and CDR2 sequences are LNHDA and SQIVND (reference sequence). This CDR3 comprises 16 residues. V trimming: 3 bases; J trimming: 3 bases; junction bases outside the gene matches: 4. Full variable domain (outside the CDR3, taken from reference TRBV19 and TRBJ2-3): DGGITQSPKYLFRKEGQNVTLSCEQNLNHDAMYWYRQDPGQGLRLIYYSQIVNDFQKGDIAEGYSVSREKKESFPLTVTSAQKNPTAFYLCASSMRTSGDTDTQYFGPGTRLTVL.

This clone showed up just a few times. V and J are TRBV15 and TRBJ1-5; a possible D gene is TRBD1 (6 bases). The CDR3 is 16 residues long. With 0 bases removed from V and 6 bases from J, the gap between germline ends came to 15 bases. Germline CDR1 and CDR2: LNHNV and YYDKDF (reference sequence). The CDR3 region is CATSRDRNRVRQPQHF. DNA of the CDR3: TGTGCCACCAGCAGAGATCGGAACAGGGTGCGTCAGCCCCAGCATTTT.

This chain links TRBV2 with TRBJ2-7; TRBD2 might be the D (6 bases). Trimming took off 1 base at V and 0 bases at J, with 10 bases between the two ends. Per germline, CDR1 SNHLY and CDR2 FYNNEI. The CDR3 loop spans 15 amino acids. CDR3 bases: TGTGCCAGCAGTGAAGTCGGCGGGGACTCCTACGAGCAGTACTTC. Its protein is CASSEVGGDSYEQYF.

This clone is judged medium-sized. This rearrangement joins TRBV28 to TRBJ1-1; no reliable D call. Per germline, CDR1 MDHEN and CDR2 SYDVKM. V lost 2 bases and J 3 bases, leaving 7 bases between the germline ends. The CDR3 covers 13 residues. CDR3 in amino acids: CASSLGEYTEAFF. As DNA, the CDR3 is TGTGCCAGCAGTTTAGGGGAGTACACTGAAGCTTTCTTT.

The chain has TRBV19 and TRBJ2-3; 11 positions match TRBD2. With 6 bases clipped from V and 1 base from J, the junction kept 6 bases outside the gene matches. This CDR3 has 16 residues. Germline CDR1 and CDR2: LNHDA and SQIVND (reference sequence). The DNA of the CDR3 is TGTGCCAGTAGCAGACTAGCGGGACTGCGCACAGATACGCAGTATTTT. This sequence encodes CASSRLAGLRTDTQYF.

V usage is TRBV5-1 and J usage is TRBJ2-7; TRBD2 aligns across 11 bases. Germline assignment: CDR1 SGHRS and CDR2 YFSETQ. V shed 0 bases, J shed 2 bases, and the junction held 7 bases outside the gene matches. The CDR3 length is 17 residues. CDR3 protein: CASSLGLAGSPTYEQYF. CDR3 sequence (DNA): TGCGCCAGCAGCTTGGGACTAGCGGGGAGCCCTACCTACGAGCAGTACTTC.

Judged by abundance, this clone is medium-sized. The same CDR3 is also encoded by other DNA sequences in this sample. The chain combines TRBV9 with TRBJ1-4, with 8 bases identical to TRBD1. CDR1 is SGDLS, CDR2 YYNGEE, per germline. The ends lost 3 bases at V and 8 bases at J; junction bases unmatched: 6. The CDR3 runs to 14 residues. CDR3 in amino acids: CASSARTGNEKLFF. The CDR3 DNA reads as TGTGCCAGCAGCGCCAGGACAGGGAACGAAAAACTGTTTTTT.

The V call is TRBV30, the J call TRBJ1-4; D may be TRBD1 (6 bases). Germline V CDR1 and CDR2: GTSNPN, SVGIG (reference sequence). Trimming pared 4 bases from V and 8 bases from J, leaving 11 bases between. This CDR3 comprises 12 residues. In DNA, the CDR3 is TGTGCCTGGAAACAGGGCGGCGAAAAACTGTTTTTT. Protein sequence: CAWKQGGEKLFF. The variable domain in full, with the rest retrieved from reference TRBV30 and TRBJ1-4, is SQTIHQWPATLVQPVGSPLSLECTVEGTSNPNLYWYRQAAGRGLQLLFYSVGIGQISSEVPQNLSASRPQDRQFILSSKKLLLSDSGFYLCAWKQGGEKLFFGSGTQLSVL.

The V call is TRBV5-1, the J call TRBJ2-7; TRBD2 matches at 7 bases. V shed 4 bases, J shed 2 bases, and the junction held 9 bases outside the gene matches. Germline assignment: CDR1 SGHRS and CDR2 YFSETQ. The CDR3 loop spans 15 amino acids. The CDR3 nucleotides are TGCGCCAGCAGCCGCCAGGCTAGCGGTCCCTACGAGCAGTACTTC. This sequence encodes CASSRQASGPYEQYF.

V and J are TRBV29-1 and TRBJ1-4; D may be TRBD1 (5 bases). The CDR3 spans 15 residues. CDR1 SQVTM and CDR2 ANQGSEA come from the germline V gene. Trimming stripped 7 bases from V and 3 bases from J, with 18 bases between. In nucleotides, the CDR3 is TGCAGCGGTCAAATTACAGGACCACCTAATGAAAAACTGTTTTTT. Encoded protein: CSGQITGPPNEKLFF.

V and J are TRBV28 and TRBJ2-7, with D possibly TRBD2 on 6 matching bases. The CDR3 consists of 14 residues. V lost 7 bases and J 3 bases, leaving 16 bases between the germline ends. Germline CDR1 MDHEN, CDR2 SYDVKM. CDR3 sequence reads: CASTQGGGLYEQYF. The CDR3 nucleotides are TGTGCCAGCACCCAGGGAGGCGGACTCTACGAGCAGTACTTC.

The J gene is TRBJ1-2, the V gene TRBV30; weak D call: TRBD1 (5 bases). The V and J ends lost 2 bases and 8 bases respectively, with 12 bases between them. The CDR3 is 12 residues long. Germline V gene data show CDR1 as GTSNPN and CDR2 as SVGIG (reference sequence). The CDR3 region has the DNA TGTGCCTGGAGTCTACAGTCAGGGGGCTACACCTTC. This encodes CAWSLQSGGYTF.

This chain links TRBV6-5 with TRBJ2-1; D possibly corresponds to TRBD2 (5 bases). Trimming removed 0 bases from V and 5 bases from J, with 11 bases in between. The CDR3 has 15 amino acids. CDR1 MNHEY and CDR2 SVGAGI come from the germline V gene. The CDR3 loop reads CASSYSQTRNNEQFF. In DNA, the CDR3 is TGTGCCAGCAGTTACTCCCAAACTAGAAACAATGAGCAGTTCTTC.

The chain uses TRBV5-6 and TRBJ2-2; 7 bases are shared with TRBD1. CDR1 and CDR2 (germline): SGHDT, YYEEEE. The CDR3 spans 15 residues. V lost 3 bases, J lost 8 bases, and 10 bases stayed unmatched. In DNA, the CDR3 is TGTGCCAGCAGCTCCCCCGACAGGGTCGGGGGGGAGCTGTTTTTT. This encodes CASSSPDRVGGELFF.